The clone carrying this T cell receptor beta chain showed up just a few times. The CDR3 sequence is 12 residues long. CDR1 and CDR2 (germline): MNHEY, SVGEGT. Between the trimmed V and J ends, which lost 8 bases and 4 bases, there was a span of 11 bases. An equimolar mix of two oligonucleotides served as the beta constant-region primer for TRBC1 and TRBC2. Four rounds of PCR amplified the ligated cDNA using nested alpha and beta constant-region primers plus SP2. Using its own MiXCR run on the UMI-ligation and nested PCR reads, TCRdb lists one record per CDR3 protein. Among 30,000 to 40,000 distinct CDR3 sequences, 18% were seen once, and the ten largest hold 3.4%. These data originate in a study of naive and memory T cell subsets.

The receptor's source is a human donor in good health. Sequencing used effector memory CD4+ T cells from blood. The subset was: effector memory, CD45RA- CD27-. The chain recombines TRBV6-2 or TRBV6-3 with TRBJ1-2; D is unresolved. The DNA for the CDR3 is TGTGCCAGCCTCGGGCAGCTCTATGGCTACACCTTC. It codes for CASLGQLYGYTF.